Presented here are 8 T cell receptor beta chains from one specimen sequenced in a study of cytomegalovirus exposure and HLA in healthy donors. 13 Jbeta primers and 60 Vbeta primers were used for the PCR. This table comes from immunoSEQ multiplex PCR, and its TCRdb copy is limited to in-frame clones, with some not included. The sample yields about 140,000 clones, roughly 75% seen once. Sequencing was performed on PBMCs. Receptors originate from a female donor in good health and CMV-seronegative.

The CDR3 nucleotides read TGTGCCAGCAGCTCCAATGGAGGGGCGTTAAATGAAAAACTGTTTTTT. Protein sequence: CASSSNGGALNEKLFF. The rearrangement joins TRBV7-8 to TRBJ1-4, with D perhaps matching TRBD1 (5 bases). Trimming took 4 bases from V and 5 from J, leaving 17 bases between them. The CDR3 has 16 amino acids. Germline loops: CDR1 SGHVS, CDR2 FQNEAQ. The whole variable domain, filled in from reference TRBV7-8 and TRBJ1-4, reads GAGVSQSPRYKVAKRGQDVALRCDPISGHVSLFWYQQALGQGPEFLTYFQNEAQLDKSGLPSDRFFAERPEGSVSTLKIQRTQQEDSAVYLCASSSNGGALNEKLFFGSGTQLSVL.

The rearrangement joins TRBV29-1 to TRBJ2-1, with D tentatively TRBD1 (5 bases). CDR1 and CDR2 (germline): SQVTM, ANQGSEA. The CDR3 sequence is 13 residues long. V lost 3 bases to trimming and J lost 0 bases, with 6 bases between them. The CDR3 region is CSVDRASYNEQFF. The CDR3 nucleotides are TGCAGCGTTGACAGGGCCTCCTACAATGAGCAGTTCTTC.

V usage is TRBV11-2 and J usage is TRBJ2-5; perhaps TRBD1 as D (6 bases). The CDR3 consists of 15 residues. With 1 base removed from V and 1 base from J, the gap between germline ends came to 10 bases. Germline V gene sequence: CDR1 SGHAT, CDR2 FQNNGV. In DNA form, the CDR3 reads TGTGCCAGCAGCTTAGGGGAAGGGGGCCAAGAGACCCAGTACTTC. It is translated as CASSLGEGGQETQYF.

The chain carries TRBV28 and TRBJ1-2, with D perhaps TRBD1 (6 bases). V lost 11 bases to trimming and J lost 8 bases, with 15 bases between them. The CDR3 totals 11 residues. The germline CDR1 and CDR2 sequences are MDHEN and SYDVKM. CDR3 region: CALGTSGGYTF. Here the CDR3 DNA reads TGTGCCCTGGGGACATCAGGAGGCTACACCTTC.

This clone was counted a few times. V usage is TRBV5-4 and J usage is TRBJ1-3, with D hard to call. The CDR3 has 15 residues. The germline V gene encodes CDR1 SGHNT and CDR2 YYREEE (reference sequence). With 0 bases removed from V and 0 bases from J, the gap between germline ends came to 7 bases. The CDR3 region has the DNA TGTGCCAGCAGCTTGGATCACAGCTCTGGAAACACCATATATTTT. Protein product: CASSLDHSSGNTIYF.

The V and J genes are TRBV11-2 and TRBJ1-6; 7 bases agree with TRBD1. Germline V gives CDR1 SGHAT, CDR2 FQNNGV. The CDR3 spans 16 residues. Trimming at V came to 4 bases and at J to 6 bases, leaving 9 bases not matched to a gene. Written as DNA, the CDR3 is TGTGCCAGCAGCTCATTGTCGGACAGGACTAATTCACCCCTCCACTTT. Translating it yields CASSSLSDRTNSPLHF.

Of note for this clone: At one end, the junction sequence differs from germline, possibly due to a read error. The chain uses TRBV7-7 and TRBJ1-2; D uncertain. The germline gives CDR1 SSHAT, CDR2 FNYEAQ (reference sequence). The CDR3 totals 13 residues. This chain's CDR3 is CASSSPVGYGYTF. The DNA of the CDR3 is TGTGCTAGCAGCTCACCGGTCGGCTATGGCTACACCTTC.

The chain links TRBV28 to TRBJ2-5, with 7 bases that match TRBD1. Trimming took 2 bases from V and 2 from J; bases not matched to a gene: 2. CDR1 and CDR2 (germline): MDHEN, SYDVKM. CDR3 size: 14 residues. The CDR3 loop is CASSLLGQQETQYF. CDR3 in DNA: TGTGCCAGCAGTTTACTGGGACAGCAAGAGACCCAGTACTTC.